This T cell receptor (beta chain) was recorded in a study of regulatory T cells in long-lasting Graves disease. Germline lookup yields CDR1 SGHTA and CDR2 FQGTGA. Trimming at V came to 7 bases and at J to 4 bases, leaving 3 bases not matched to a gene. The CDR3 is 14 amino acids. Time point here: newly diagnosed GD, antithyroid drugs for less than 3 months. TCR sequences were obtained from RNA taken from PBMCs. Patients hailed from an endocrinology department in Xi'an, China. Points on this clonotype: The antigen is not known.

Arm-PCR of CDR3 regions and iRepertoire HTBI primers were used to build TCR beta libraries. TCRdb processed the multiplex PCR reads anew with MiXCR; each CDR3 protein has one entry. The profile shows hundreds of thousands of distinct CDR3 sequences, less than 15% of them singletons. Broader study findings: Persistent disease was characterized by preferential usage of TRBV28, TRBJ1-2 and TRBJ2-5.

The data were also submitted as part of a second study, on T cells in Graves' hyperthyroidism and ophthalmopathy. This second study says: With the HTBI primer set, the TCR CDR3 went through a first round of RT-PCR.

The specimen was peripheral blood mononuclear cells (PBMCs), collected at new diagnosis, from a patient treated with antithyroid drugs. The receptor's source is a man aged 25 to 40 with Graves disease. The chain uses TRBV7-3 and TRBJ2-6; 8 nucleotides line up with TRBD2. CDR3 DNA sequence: TGTGCCAGCAAGCGGGGGTCAGGGGCCAACGTCCTGACTTTC. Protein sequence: CASKRGSGANVLTF.